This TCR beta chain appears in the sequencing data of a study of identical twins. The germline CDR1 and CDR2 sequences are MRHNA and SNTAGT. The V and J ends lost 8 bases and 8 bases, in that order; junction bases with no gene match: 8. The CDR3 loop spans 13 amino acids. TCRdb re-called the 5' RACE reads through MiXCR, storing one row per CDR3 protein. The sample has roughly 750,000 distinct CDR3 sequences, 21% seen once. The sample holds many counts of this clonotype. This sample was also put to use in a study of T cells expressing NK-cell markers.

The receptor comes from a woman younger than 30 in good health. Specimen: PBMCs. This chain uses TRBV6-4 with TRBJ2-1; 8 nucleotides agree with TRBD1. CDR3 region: CASARTGKDEQFF. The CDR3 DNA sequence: TGTGCCAGCGCCAGGACAGGGAAGGATGAGCAGTTCTTC.